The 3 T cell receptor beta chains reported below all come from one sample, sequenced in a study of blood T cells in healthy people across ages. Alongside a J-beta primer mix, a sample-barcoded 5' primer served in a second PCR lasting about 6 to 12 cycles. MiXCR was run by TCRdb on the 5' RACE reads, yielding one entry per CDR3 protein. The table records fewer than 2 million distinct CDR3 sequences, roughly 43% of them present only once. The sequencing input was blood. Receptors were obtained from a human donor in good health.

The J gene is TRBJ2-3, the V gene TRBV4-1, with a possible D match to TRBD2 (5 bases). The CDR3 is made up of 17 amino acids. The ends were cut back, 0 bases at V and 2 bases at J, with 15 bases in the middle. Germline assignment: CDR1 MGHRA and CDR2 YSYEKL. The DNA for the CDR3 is TGCGCCAGCAGCCAAGAAGAGGGCCGGCGGCTCACAGATACGCAGTATTTT. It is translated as CASSQEEGRRLTDTQYF.

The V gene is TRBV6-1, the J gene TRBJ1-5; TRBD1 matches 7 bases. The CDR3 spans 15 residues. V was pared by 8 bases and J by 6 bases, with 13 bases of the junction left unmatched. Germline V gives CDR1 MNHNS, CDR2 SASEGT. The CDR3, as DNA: TGTGCCAGCTTATCGACAGGGATAGTAGGTCAGCCCCAGCATTTT. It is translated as CASLSTGIVGQPQHF.

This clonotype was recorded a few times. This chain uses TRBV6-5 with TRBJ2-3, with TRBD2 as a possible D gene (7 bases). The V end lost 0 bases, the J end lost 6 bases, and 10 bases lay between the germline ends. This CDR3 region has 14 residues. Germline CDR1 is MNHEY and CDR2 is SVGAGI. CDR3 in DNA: TGTGCCAGCAGTTACTCGAAGGGGGGGGATACGCAGTATTTT. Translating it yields CASSYSKGGDTQYF.